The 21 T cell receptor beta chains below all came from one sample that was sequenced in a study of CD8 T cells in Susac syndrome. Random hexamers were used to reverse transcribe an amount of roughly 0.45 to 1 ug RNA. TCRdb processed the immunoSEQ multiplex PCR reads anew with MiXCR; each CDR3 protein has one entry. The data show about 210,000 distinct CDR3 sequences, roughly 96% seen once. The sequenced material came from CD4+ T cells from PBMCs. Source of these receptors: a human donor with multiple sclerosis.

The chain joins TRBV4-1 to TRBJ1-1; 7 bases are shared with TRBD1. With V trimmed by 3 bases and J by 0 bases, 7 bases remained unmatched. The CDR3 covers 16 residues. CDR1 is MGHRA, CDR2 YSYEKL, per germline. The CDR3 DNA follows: TGCGCCAGCAGCCATGAGTCTACAGGGGTGAACACTGAAGCTTTCTTT. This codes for CASSHESTGVNTEAFF.

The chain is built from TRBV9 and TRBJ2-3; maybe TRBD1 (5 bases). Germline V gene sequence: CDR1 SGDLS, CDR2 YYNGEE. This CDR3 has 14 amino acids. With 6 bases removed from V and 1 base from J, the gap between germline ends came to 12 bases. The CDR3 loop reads CASNTDRRTDTQYF. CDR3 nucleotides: TGTGCCAGCAACACAGACAGACGCACAGATACGCAGTATTTT.

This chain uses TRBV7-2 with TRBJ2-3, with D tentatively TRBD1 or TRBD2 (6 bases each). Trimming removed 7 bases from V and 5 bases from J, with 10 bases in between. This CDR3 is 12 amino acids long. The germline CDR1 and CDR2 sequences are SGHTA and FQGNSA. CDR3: CASTGAGDTQYF. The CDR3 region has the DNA TGTGCCAGCACGGGGGCGGGAGATACGCAGTATTTT.

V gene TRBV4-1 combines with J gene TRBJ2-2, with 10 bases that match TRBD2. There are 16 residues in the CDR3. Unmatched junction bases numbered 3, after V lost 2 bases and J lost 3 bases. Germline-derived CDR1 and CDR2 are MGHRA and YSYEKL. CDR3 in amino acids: CASSQTSGVYTGELFF. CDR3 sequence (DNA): TGCGCCAGCAGCCAAACTAGCGGGGTATACACCGGGGAGCTGTTTTTT.

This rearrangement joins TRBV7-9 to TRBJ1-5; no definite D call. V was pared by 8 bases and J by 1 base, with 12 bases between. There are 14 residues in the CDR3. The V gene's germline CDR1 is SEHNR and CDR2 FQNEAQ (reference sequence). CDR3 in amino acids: CASGASGSNQPQHF. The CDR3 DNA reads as TGTGCCAGCGGCGCAAGTGGAAGCAATCAGCCCCAGCATTTT.

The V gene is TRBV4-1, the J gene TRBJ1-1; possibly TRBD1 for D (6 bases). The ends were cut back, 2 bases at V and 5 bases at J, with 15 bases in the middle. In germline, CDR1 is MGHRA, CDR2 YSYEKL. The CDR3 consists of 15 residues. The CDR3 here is CASSQNQGMRTEAFF. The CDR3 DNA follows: TGCGCCAGCAGCCAAAATCAGGGGATGAGGACTGAAGCTTTCTTT.

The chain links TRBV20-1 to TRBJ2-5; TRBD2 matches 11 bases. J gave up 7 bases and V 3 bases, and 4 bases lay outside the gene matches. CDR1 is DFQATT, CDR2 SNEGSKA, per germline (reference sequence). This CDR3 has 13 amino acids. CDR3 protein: CSASSLAGGTQYF. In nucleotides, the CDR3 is TGCAGTGCTAGCAGTCTAGCGGGAGGGACCCAGTACTTC.

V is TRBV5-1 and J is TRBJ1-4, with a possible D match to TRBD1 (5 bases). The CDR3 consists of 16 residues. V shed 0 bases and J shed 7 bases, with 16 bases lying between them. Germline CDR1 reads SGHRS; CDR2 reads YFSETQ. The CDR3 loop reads CASSLGMDILGEKLFF. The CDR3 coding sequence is TGCGCCAGCAGCTTGGGAATGGACATTTTGGGTGAAAAACTGTTTTTT.

CDR3 protein: CASSHRQGRYNSPLHF. The DNA of the CDR3 is TGTGCCAGCAGCCACAGACAGGGAAGATATAATTCACCCCTCCACTTT. The rearrangement uses TRBV5-6 and TRBJ1-6; 7 nucleotides align to TRBD1. This CDR3 spans 16 amino acids. V lost 4 bases and J lost 4; bases outside the gene matches: 8. The V gene's germline CDR1 is SGHDT and CDR2 YYEEEE.

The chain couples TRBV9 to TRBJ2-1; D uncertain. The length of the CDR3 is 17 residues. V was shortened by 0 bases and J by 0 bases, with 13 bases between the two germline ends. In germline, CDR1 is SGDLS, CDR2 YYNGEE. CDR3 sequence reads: CASSVAPAESSYNEQFF. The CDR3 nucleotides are TGTGCCAGCAGCGTAGCTCCCGCGGAGAGCTCCTACAATGAGCAGTTCTTC.

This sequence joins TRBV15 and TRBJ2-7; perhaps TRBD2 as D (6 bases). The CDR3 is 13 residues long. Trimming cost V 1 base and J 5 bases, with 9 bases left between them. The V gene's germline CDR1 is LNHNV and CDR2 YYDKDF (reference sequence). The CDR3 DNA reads TGTGCCACCAGCAGAGGGGACTCAGACGAGCAGTACTTC. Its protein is CATSRGDSDEQYF.

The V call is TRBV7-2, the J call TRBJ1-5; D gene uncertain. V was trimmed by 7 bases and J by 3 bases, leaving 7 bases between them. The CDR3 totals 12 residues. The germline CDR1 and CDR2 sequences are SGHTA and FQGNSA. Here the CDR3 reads CASTKNNQPQHF. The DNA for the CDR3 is TGTGCCAGCACGAAGAACAATCAGCCCCAGCATTTT.

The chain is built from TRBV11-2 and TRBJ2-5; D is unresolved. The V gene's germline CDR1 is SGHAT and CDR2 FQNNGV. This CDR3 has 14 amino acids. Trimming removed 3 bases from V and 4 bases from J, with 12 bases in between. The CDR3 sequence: CASSFNTGPETQYF. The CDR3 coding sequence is TGTGCCAGCAGCTTCAATACGGGCCCAGAGACCCAGTACTTC.

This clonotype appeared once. CDR3 region: CASSQRDRGFYGYTF. CDR3 sequence (DNA): TGTGCCAGCAGTCAAAGGGACAGGGGTTTCTATGGCTACACCTTC. The rearrangement links TRBV12-3 or TRBV12-4 to TRBJ1-2; 10 bases align to TRBD1. J lost 4 bases, V lost 5 bases, and 7 bases had no gene match. The CDR3 has 15 amino acids.

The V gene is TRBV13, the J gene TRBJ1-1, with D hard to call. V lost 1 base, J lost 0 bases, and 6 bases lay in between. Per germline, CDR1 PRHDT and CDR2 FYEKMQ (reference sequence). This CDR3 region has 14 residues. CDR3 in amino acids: CASSLAPMNTEAFF. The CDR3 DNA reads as TGTGCCAGCAGCTTAGCTCCTATGAACACTGAAGCTTTCTTT.

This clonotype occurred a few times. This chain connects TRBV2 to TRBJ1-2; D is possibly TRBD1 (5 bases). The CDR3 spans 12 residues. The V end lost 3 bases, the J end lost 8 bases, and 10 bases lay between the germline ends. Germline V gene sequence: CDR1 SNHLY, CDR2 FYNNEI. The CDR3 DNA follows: TGTGCCAGCAGTGAGCAGGGTGACGGCTACACCTTC. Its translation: CASSEQGDGYTF. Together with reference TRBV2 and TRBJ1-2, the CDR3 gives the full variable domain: EPEVTQTPSHQVTQMGQEVILRCVPISNHLYFYWYRQILGQKVEFLVSFYNNEISEKSEIFDDQFSVERPDGSNFTLKIRSTKLEDSAMYFCASSEQGDGYTFGSGTRLTVV.

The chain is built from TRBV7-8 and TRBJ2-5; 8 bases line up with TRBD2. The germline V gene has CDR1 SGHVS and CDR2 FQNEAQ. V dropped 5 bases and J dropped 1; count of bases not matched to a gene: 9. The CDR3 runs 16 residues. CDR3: CASSLRLAGSQETQYF. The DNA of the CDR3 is TGTGCCAGCAGCCTCCGGCTAGCGGGTTCCCAAGAGACCCAGTACTTC.

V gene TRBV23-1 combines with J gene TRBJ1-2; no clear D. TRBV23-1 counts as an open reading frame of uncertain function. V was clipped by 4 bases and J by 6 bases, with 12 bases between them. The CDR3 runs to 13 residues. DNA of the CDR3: TGCGCCAGCAGTCGACCGGACTTAGATGGCTACACCTTC. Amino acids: CASSRPDLDGYTF.

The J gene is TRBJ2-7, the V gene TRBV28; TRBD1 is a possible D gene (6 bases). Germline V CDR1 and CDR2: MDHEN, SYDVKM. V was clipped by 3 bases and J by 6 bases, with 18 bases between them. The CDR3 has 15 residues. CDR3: CASSFEPRGSAEQYF. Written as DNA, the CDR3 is TGTGCCAGCAGTTTCGAGCCCAGGGGAAGCGCCGAGCAGTACTTC. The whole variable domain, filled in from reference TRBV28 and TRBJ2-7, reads DVKVTQSSRYLVKRTGEKVFLECVQDMDHENMFWYRQDPGLGLRLIYFSYDVKMKEKGDIPEGYSVSREKKERFSLILESASTNQTSMYLCASSFEPRGSAEQYFGPGTRLTVT.

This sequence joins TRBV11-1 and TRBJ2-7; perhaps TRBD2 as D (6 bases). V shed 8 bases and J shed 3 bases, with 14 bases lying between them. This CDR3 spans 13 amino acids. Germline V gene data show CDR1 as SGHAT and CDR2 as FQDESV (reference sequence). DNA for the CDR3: TGTGCCAGCGGGAGGAGGCACCACTACGAGCAGTACTTC. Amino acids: CASGRRHHYEQYF.

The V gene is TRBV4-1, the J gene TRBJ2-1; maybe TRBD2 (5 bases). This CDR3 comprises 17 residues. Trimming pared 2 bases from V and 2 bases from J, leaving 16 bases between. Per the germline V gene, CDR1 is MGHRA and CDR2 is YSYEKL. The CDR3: CASSQPPGKRTYNEQFF. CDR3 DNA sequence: TGCGCCAGCAGCCAACCTCCGGGGAAGAGAACCTACAATGAGCAGTTCTTC.